This entry lists 16 T cell receptor beta chains sequenced from one sample in a study of T-cell memory formation after mild COVID-19. MiXCR was run by TCRdb on the 5' RACE reads, yielding one entry per CDR3 protein. The table lists approximately 570,000 distinct CDR3 sequences, 15% to 20% of them singletons, with around 12% in the top ten. The sample comprised PBMCs or a T cell subset sorted from them (not recorded which). All receptors derive from an adult woman who had mild COVID-19 (a few samples of this study predate the infection). Cell type and time point are not known.

V gene TRBV12-3 or TRBV12-4 combines with J gene TRBJ2-1, with a weak D call TRBD2 (6 bases). This CDR3 is built from 15 residues. V lost 1 base to trimming and J lost 9 bases, with 16 bases between them. The CDR3 DNA is TGTGCCAGCAGTTTAGAAGACGGGGTGCGGGGTGAGCAGTTCTTC. Protein sequence: CASSLEDGVRGEQFF.

This chain connects TRBV5-1 to TRBJ2-1; 8 bases agree with TRBD2. CDR1 is SGHRS, CDR2 YFSETQ, per germline. Trimming took 3 bases from V and 7 from J; bases not matched to a gene: 12. The CDR3 consists of 16 residues. This CDR3 reads CASSWGSREGQNEQFF. The CDR3 nucleotides are TGCGCCAGCAGCTGGGGAAGCCGGGAGGGCCAAAATGAGCAGTTCTTC.

The CDR3 spells CASNSFSTGYTF. For the CDR3, the DNA is TGTGCCAGCAATTCCTTTTCCACTGGCTACACCTTC. The chain employs TRBV27 and TRBJ1-2; D gene unclear. This CDR3 contains 12 residues. The V gene's germline CDR1 is MNHEY and CDR2 SMNVEV (reference sequence). The V gene lost 7 bases and the J gene lost 7 bases, with 13 bases spanning the gap.

The chain uses TRBV29-1 and TRBJ1-1; possible D gene TRBD1, 6 bases. V was shortened by 6 bases and J by 4 bases, with 12 bases between the two germline ends. CDR1 and CDR2 (germline): SQVTM, ANQGSEA. This CDR3 region has 12 residues. CDR3 sequence reads: CSVVIRGTEAFF. The CDR3 DNA follows: TGCAGCGTCGTCATCAGGGGCACTGAAGCTTTCTTT.

This clonotype has only a few counts. The rearrangement links TRBV7-2 to TRBJ2-1; 10 nucleotides align to TRBD2. The germline CDR1 and CDR2 sequences are SGHTA and FQGNSA. Losses at the gene ends were 5 bases for V and 6 bases for J; bases not matched to a gene: 7. The CDR3 extends over 15 amino acids. The CDR3 sequence is CASSPPGLATNEQFF. CDR3 DNA sequence: TGTGCCAGCAGCCCCCCGGGACTAGCGACCAATGAGCAGTTCTTC.

This clonotype was detected ten times or more. V usage is TRBV14 and J usage is TRBJ2-7; D remains unclear. Germline CDR1 SGHDN, CDR2 FVKESK. CDR3 size: 16 residues. Deletions cut 4 bases from V and 7 bases from J, with 23 bases between. CDR3 region: CASSPSGSRSLLEQYF. The CDR3 DNA follows: TGTGCCAGCAGCCCCTCCGGGTCCAGAAGTCTCCTGGAGCAGTACTTC.

This clonotype came up many times. This chain uses TRBV7-9 with TRBJ2-7, with TRBD2 matching over 7 bases. Per the germline V gene, CDR1 is SEHNR and CDR2 is FQNEAQ (reference sequence). The CDR3 has 16 residues. Trimming at V came to 3 bases and at J to 1 base, leaving 9 bases not matched to a gene. For the CDR3, the DNA is TGTGCCAGCAGCTTCTTGCGAGGGCGGGGGTCCTACGAGCAGTACTTC. This sequence encodes CASSFLRGRGSYEQYF. The whole variable domain, filled in from reference TRBV7-9 and TRBJ2-7, reads DTGVSQNPRHKITKRGQNVTFRCDPISEHNRLYWYRQTLGQGPEFLTYFQNEAQLEKSRLLSDRFSAERPKGSFSTLEIQRTEQGDSAMYLCASSFLRGRGSYEQYFGPGTRLTVT.

The chain has TRBV7-9 and TRBJ2-7; 12 bases line up with TRBD2. V was pared by 5 bases and J by 3 bases, with 8 bases of the junction left unmatched. CDR3 length: 16 amino acids. Germline V gene lookup returns CDR1 SEHNR and CDR2 FQNEAQ (reference sequence). CDR3 loop: CASSTRGTSGHYEQYF. The CDR3 DNA reads TGTGCCAGCAGCACGCGCGGGACTAGCGGGCACTACGAGCAGTACTTC. The full variable domain, in which reference TRBV7-9 and TRBJ2-7 provide the parts outside the CDR3, is DTGVSQNPRHKITKRGQNVTFRCDPISEHNRLYWYRQTLGQGPEFLTYFQNEAQLEKSRLLSDRFSAERPKGSFSTLEIQRTEQGDSAMYLCASSTRGTSGHYEQYFGPGTRLTVT.

This clonotype was counted between two and nine times. The chain combines TRBV5-6 with TRBJ2-3; D may correspond to TRBD1 or TRBD2 (7 bases each). Germline loops: CDR1 SGHDT, CDR2 YYEEEE. CDR3 length equals 16 residues. V was pared by 5 bases and J by 0 bases, with 16 bases between. CDR3 coding DNA: TGTGCCAGCAGTCGGGGAGGGGGCCCTAGCACAGATACGCAGTATTTT. It specifies CASSRGGGPSTDTQYF.

Only a few counts were recorded for this clonotype. The chain carries TRBV6-2 or TRBV6-3 and TRBJ2-3; D remains ambiguous. The V end lost 5 bases, the J end lost 4 bases, and 13 bases lay between the germline ends. Germline assignment: CDR1 MNHEY and CDR2 SVGEGT. This CDR3 region has 14 residues. CDR3 nucleotide sequence: TGTGCCAGCAGTCCCACGTGGTCAGCAGATACGCAGTATTTT. Amino acid sequence: CASSPTWSADTQYF.

CDR3 nucleotide sequence: TGTGCCAGTAGTATGACTTGGACTGGTTACAATGAGCAGTTCTTC. Protein sequence: CASSMTWTGYNEQFF. This sequence joins TRBV19 and TRBJ2-1, with D maybe TRBD2 (5 bases). CDR3 length: 15 residues. Trimming took 3 bases from V and 4 from J, leaving 13 bases between them. Germline-derived CDR1 and CDR2 are LNHDA and SQIVND (reference sequence).

This clonotype was seen only a few times. The J gene is TRBJ1-2, the V gene TRBV7-9, with D possibly TRBD1 on 5 matching bases. The germline V and J ends were trimmed by 0 bases and 7 bases, with 15 bases remaining between them. Germline V gene data show CDR1 as SEHNR and CDR2 as FQNEAQ (reference sequence). This CDR3 region has 15 residues. CDR3 coding DNA: TGTGCCAGCAGCTTAGCGGGACCCCGTAGCGGTGGCTACACCTTC. Its protein is CASSLAGPRSGGYTF.

This chain uses TRBV20-1 with TRBJ2-7; the D gene is possibly TRBD1 (6 bases). The length of the CDR3 is 15 residues. V lost 0 bases to trimming and J lost 5 bases, with 17 bases between them. CDR1 is DFQATT and CDR2 is SNEGSKA in the germline V gene (reference sequence). CDR3 loop: CSARDIGTWINEQYF. CDR3 nucleotides: TGCAGTGCTAGAGATATCGGGACATGGATCAACGAGCAGTACTTC.

The chain combines TRBV20-1 with TRBJ1-1; no reliable D call. V was trimmed by 1 base and J by 4 bases, leaving 16 bases between them. From germline, CDR1 is DFQATT and CDR2 SNEGSKA (reference sequence). This CDR3 contains 15 residues. CDR3: CSARVPGSAVTEAFF. DNA of the CDR3: TGCAGTGCTAGAGTACCCGGGTCGGCCGTCACTGAAGCTTTCTTT.

The chain has TRBV7-8 and TRBJ1-6; D remains unclear. V was cut by 5 bases and J by 0 bases, with 17 bases left in between. CDR3 size: 18 residues. Germline V lookup: CDR1 SGHVS, CDR2 FQNEAQ. In DNA form, the CDR3 reads TGTGCCAGCAGCATATCTCCCCCGAGGAGCTCCTATAATTCACCCCTCCACTTT. Its translation: CASSISPPRSSYNSPLHF.

This clonotype was seen more than once but under ten times. The CDR3 loop is CATSDSSLGTEQFF. In DNA form, the CDR3 reads TGTGCCACCAGTGATTCTTCACTAGGTACTGAGCAGTTCTTC. V usage is TRBV24-1 and J usage is TRBJ2-1, with D perhaps TRBD2 (5 bases). Germline V gene sequence: CDR1 KGHDR, CDR2 SFDVKD. The length of the CDR3 is 14 residues. V dropped 2 bases and J dropped 9 bases, with 13 bases sitting between them.